Below are 2 T cell receptor beta chains sequenced from a single sample in a study of lymphopenia after photon versus proton radiotherapy. Sequencing was performed with immunoSEQ multiplex PCR; in TCRdb, only in-frame clones are kept and a portion is missing. Seen here are tens of thousands of clones, around 80% observed once, and the top ten hold 1.3% to 1.5%. The sample in question was peripheral blood, obtained from a patient treated with proton-based radiotherapy. These receptors originate from a man aged 60 to 75 with pancreatic cancer.

The chain links TRBV5-1 to TRBJ1-2, with D possibly matching TRBD1 (5 bases). V shed 5 bases and J shed 3 bases, with 14 bases lying between them. The CDR3 covers 14 residues. Per germline, CDR1 SGHRS and CDR2 YFSETQ. CDR3 in DNA: TGCGCCAGCAGTTTTAACCGGGGGGACTATGGCTACACCTTC. It codes for CASSFNRGDYGYTF.

About this clone: The junction shows a germline mismatch at one end, possibly a read error. CDR3 sequence (DNA): TGCGCCAGCACCAAAGCGGAGTCGGCCGGGAAAAGGGTCTTC. Its protein product is CASTKAESAGKRVF. The chain couples TRBV5-1 to TRBJ2-1, with a tentative D call TRBD2 (5 bases). Germline loops: CDR1 SGHRS, CDR2 YFSETQ. The CDR3 has 14 residues.